This T cell receptor beta chain was captured by sequencing in a study of cytomegalovirus exposure and HLA in healthy donors. Study at large: The roughly 670 first-cohort repertoires shared a platform with the 120 validation repertoires, as reported in a later analysis.

Of note for this clone: Its antigen remains unidentified.

J lost 2 bases, V lost 1 base, and 8 bases had no gene match. The CDR3 extends over 16 amino acids. Germline V gene sequence: CDR1 SEHNR, CDR2 FQNEAQ (reference sequence). The study, taken as a whole, reports: That first-cohort TCR clusters tended to co-occur in the 120 or so validation repertoires was found in a later analysis. Some TCR beta chains (approximately 180 of them) were listed as cytomegalovirus-associated. Among TCR sequences, most were rare, though some public TCRs appeared in many donors.

Sequenced by immunoSEQ multiplex PCR; TCRdb stores in-frame clones only, minus some. The table lists 100,000 to 150,000 clones, about 89% of them singletons. This TCR was sampled from a woman between 18 and 29 years old in good health and CMV-seronegative. V is TRBV7-9 and J is TRBJ2-7; 7 bases align to TRBD2. Source material: PBMCs. As DNA, the CDR3 is TGTGCCAGCAGCTTAGTAAGCGGGACGGCTACCTACGAGCAGTACTTC. Its translation is CASSLVSGTATYEQYF.